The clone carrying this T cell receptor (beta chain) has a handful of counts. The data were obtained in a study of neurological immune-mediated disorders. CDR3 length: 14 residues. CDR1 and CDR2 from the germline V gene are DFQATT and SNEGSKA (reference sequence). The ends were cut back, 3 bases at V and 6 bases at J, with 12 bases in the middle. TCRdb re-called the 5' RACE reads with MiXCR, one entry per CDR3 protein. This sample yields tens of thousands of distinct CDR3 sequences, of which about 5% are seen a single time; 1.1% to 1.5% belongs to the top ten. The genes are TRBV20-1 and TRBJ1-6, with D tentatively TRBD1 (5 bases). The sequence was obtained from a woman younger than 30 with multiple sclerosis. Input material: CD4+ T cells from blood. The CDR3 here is CSARIGQFNSPLHF. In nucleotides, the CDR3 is TGCAGTGCTAGGATAGGACAATTTAATTCACCCCTCCACTTT.